This TCR beta chain derives from a study of blood T cell repertoires in COVID-19. As for the study in general: Researchers got acute and convalescent COVID-19 samples from the United States, Italy and Spain. The cDNA or gDNA used as material had been derived from T cells, B-cell-depleted T cells, or PBMCs.

The assay was immunoSEQ multiplex PCR, and TCRdb's table has in-frame clones only and misses some. This table has 100,000 to 150,000 clones, roughly 72% appearing once. This clone was detected a few times. The CDR3 contains 19 residues. V lost 3 bases to trimming and J lost 2 bases, with 23 bases between them. The germline gives CDR1 SEHNR, CDR2 FQNEAQ (reference sequence). Input material: peripheral blood. The rearrangement uses TRBV7-9 and TRBJ2-4; TRBD2 is a possible D gene (6 bases). The receptor's source is a man aged 55 to 70 with acute or convalescent COVID-19. CDR3 sequence: CASSLFSGETSRSKNIQYF. The DNA of the CDR3 is TGTGCCAGCAGCTTGTTCAGCGGAGAAACTAGCCGATCCAAAAACATTCAGTACTTC.